This passage covers 28 T cell receptor beta chains from one sample sequenced in a study of tumor-infiltrating lymphocytes in primary liver carcinoma. Taking about 18-32 mg of unsorted bulk tissue, the authors co-extracted RNA and DNA. Starting from 500 ng of total RNA, TCR beta cDNA was produced with a primer in the constant region. Investigators got TCR beta libraries out of three nested multiplex PCR rounds, done with slightly modified ARM-PCR. Primers for the first two PCR rounds were TRBV1-TRBV30 forward primers and a C-beta reverse primer (around 10 cycles per round). From the multiplex PCR reads, TCRdb called clonotypes with MiXCR, one entry per CDR3 protein. The sample shows 80,000 or so distinct CDR3 sequences, roughly 72% of them seen only once. Specimen: tumor-adjacent normal liver tissue. The receptor set was obtained from a middle-aged man with primary liver carcinoma and hepatitis B virus infection.

This clonotype was counted once. This sequence joins TRBV10-3 and TRBJ2-5; D is undetermined. The CDR3 extends over 13 amino acids. Trimming removed 4 bases at V and 6 bases at J, with 12 bases between. Germline CDR1 is ENHRY and CDR2 is SYGVKD. DNA for the CDR3: TGTGCCATCAGTGCCGATGGGGTTCAGACCCAGTACTTC. It specifies CAISADGVQTQYF.

This clonotype showed up many times. The rearrangement uses TRBV11-2 and TRBJ2-5, with D uncertain. Germline CDR1 is SGHAT and CDR2 is FQNNGV. The CDR3 totals 15 residues. Trimming cost V 5 bases and J 4 bases, with 17 bases left between them. CDR3 sequence (DNA): TGTGCCAGCAGCCCCGTCGGGCTAGTCCCAGAGACCCAGTACTTC. Residues: CASSPVGLVPETQYF.

A note on this clonotype: A junction end diverges from the germline sequence, so it may reflect a read error. V and J are TRBV11-3 and TRBJ1-2; D is unclear. The CDR3 contains 17 residues. Germline V gene data show CDR1 as SGHNT and CDR2 as YENEEA. CDR3 in amino acids: CASSPPTHMGTNYGYSF. In DNA, the CDR3 is TGTGCCAGCAGCCCTCCTACCCACATGGGAACTAACTATGGCTACAGCTTC.

A word on this clonotype: This may arise from a read error, as a much more abundant clone is one base away. The chain employs TRBV30 and TRBJ2-1, with D perhaps TRBD1 or TRBD2 (6 bases each). CDR1 is GTSNPN and CDR2 is SVGIG in the germline V gene (reference sequence). The CDR3 is 15 residues long. V was cut by 0 bases and J by 3 bases, with 12 bases left in between. CDR3 sequence reads: CAWSVGRGVYNEQFF. Written as DNA, the CDR3 is TGTGCCTGGAGTGTAGGAAGGGGGGTCTACAATGAGCAGTTCTTC.

Remarks on this clonotype: An end of the junction does not agree with germline; a read error may underlie this. CDR3 amino acids: CASGLLVGNYEQFF. As DNA, the CDR3 is TGTGCCAGCGGTTTGTTAGTGGGTAACTATGAGCAGTTCTTC. This rearrangement joins TRBV28 to TRBJ2-1; D is undetermined. Germline CDR1 is MDHEN and CDR2 is SYDVKM. The CDR3 is 14 amino acids.

On this clonotype itself: This may be a read error: a much more frequent sequence differs by one nucleotide. The CDR3 loop is CVSSLGSLGIQYF. CDR3 nucleotide sequence: TGTGTCAGCAGTTTAGGCTCGTTGGGCATTCAGTACTTC. This chain joins TRBV28 and TRBJ2-4; D remains ambiguous. Germline CDR1 reads MDHEN; CDR2 reads SYDVKM. The CDR3 runs to 13 residues.

The CDR3 is CASNDAMGRYEQYF. CDR3 nucleotide sequence: TGTGCCAGCAACGACGCCATGGGAAGGTACGAGCAGTACTTC. The J gene is TRBJ2-7, the V gene TRBV6-2 or TRBV6-3; D is unresolved. The V gene's germline CDR1 is MNHEY and CDR2 SVGEGT. Trimming removed 7 bases at V and 4 bases at J, with 17 bases between. The CDR3 has 14 residues.

By proportion, this clonotype is medium-sized (0.01 to 0.1%). This chain uses TRBV4-2 with TRBJ1-1; tentatively, D is TRBD1 (5 bases). The CDR3 has 12 amino acids. V was pared by 4 bases and J by 4 bases, with 7 bases between. The germline CDR1 and CDR2 sequences are LGHNA and YNFKEQ. CDR3 amino acids: CASSRRGTEAFF. In DNA, the CDR3 is TGTGCCAGCAGCCGGAGGGGCACTGAAGCTTTCTTT.

This clonotype was seen many times. The V call is TRBV4-3, the J call TRBJ2-7, with 8 bases identical to TRBD2. Trimming took 0 bases from V and 3 from J; bases not matched to a gene: 4. The CDR3 spans 15 residues. Germline loops: CDR1 LGHNA, CDR2 YSLEER. CDR3 sequence reads: CASSQEAGGGYEQYF. The CDR3 DNA is TGCGCCAGCAGCCAAGAGGCGGGAGGAGGCTACGAGCAGTACTTC.

There are a few counts of this clonotype. The genes are TRBV6-1 and TRBJ2-5; no definite D call. This CDR3 is 15 amino acids long. Germline-derived CDR1 and CDR2 are MNHNS and SASEGT. V was trimmed by 2 bases and J by 2 bases, leaving 12 bases between them. CDR3 sequence (DNA): TGTGCCAGCAGTGAATCGGTCGGCAAACAAGAGACCCAGTACTTC. This sequence encodes CASSESVGKQETQYF.

Notes on this clonotype: A much more abundant neighbour one base away suggests this may be a read error. The chain joins TRBV29-1 to TRBJ2-1; D remains ambiguous. This CDR3 comprises 12 residues. Per the germline V gene, CDR1 is SQVTM and CDR2 is ANQGSEA. The CDR3 nucleotides are TGCATCGTTGAAGGCCGACACAATGAGCAGTTCTTC. Its translation: CIVEGRHNEQFF.

For this clonotype: A junction end diverges from the germline sequence, so it may reflect a read error. The rearrangement links TRBV10-3 to TRBJ2-4; tentative D call: TRBD1 (6 bases). The CDR3 spans 17 residues. Germline CDR1 ENHRY, CDR2 SYGVKD. The CDR3 is CPISESSTGIGKNIQYF. For the CDR3, the DNA is TGTCCCATTAGTGAGTCCTCCACAGGGATTGGCAAAAACATTCAGTACTTC.

This clonotype has only one observation. An end of the junction does not agree with germline; a read error may underlie this. The chain is built from TRBV4-3 and TRBJ1-2; D gene ambiguous. The CDR3 extends over 13 amino acids. Looked up from germline, CDR1 is LGHNA and CDR2 is YSLEER. The CDR3 protein is CASSQEGNYDYTF. CDR3 nucleotide sequence: TGCGCCAGCAGCCAAGAGGGCAACTATGACTACACCTTC.

The genes are TRBV6-1 and TRBJ2-7; the D gene is possibly TRBD2 (6 bases). Trimming pared 7 bases from V and 2 bases from J, leaving 15 bases between. This CDR3 spans 14 amino acids. CDR1 and CDR2 (germline): MNHNS, SASEGT. CDR3 DNA sequence: TGTGCCAGCAAGGGCGCGGGATTACCCTACGAGCAGTACTTC. Translation: CASKGAGLPYEQYF.

In regard to this clonotype: Its ends do not fully match the called genes, so a read error is possible. CDR3 residues: CARSPELAGAYNEQFF. CDR3 DNA: TGCGCCAGGAGCCCCGAACTAGCGGGGGCTTACAATGAGCAATTCTTC. This chain uses TRBV4-1 with TRBJ2-1, with 11 bases aligning to TRBD2. The germline V gene has CDR1 MGHRA and CDR2 YSYEKL. The CDR3 is 16 residues long.

A single count supports this clonotype. One junction end disagrees with the germline gene, perhaps due to a read error. The chain has TRBV4-2 and TRBJ2-5; D possibly matches TRBD1 or TRBD2 (5 bases each). The CDR3 runs to 16 residues. The germline V gene has CDR1 LGHNA and CDR2 YNFKEQ. In DNA, the CDR3 is TGCGCTAGCAGCCAAGGGGTAGCGTGGGGCGGGGAGACCCAGTACTTC. This encodes CASSQGVAWGGETQYF.

The CDR3 loop reads CSVRLAGFTDTQYF. The CDR3 region has the DNA TGCAGCGTCAGATTAGCGGGATTCACAGATACGCAGTATTTT. The chain recombines TRBV29-1 with TRBJ2-3, with 8 bases identical to TRBD2. The germline V gene encodes CDR1 SQVTM and CDR2 ANQGSEA. J was trimmed by 2 bases and V by 6 bases; bases with no gene match: 7. The CDR3 extends over 14 amino acids.

This rearrangement joins TRBV2 to TRBJ1-2; TRBD1 is a possible D gene (6 bases). Deletions cut 8 bases from V and 4 bases from J, with 20 bases between. Germline assignment: CDR1 SNHLY and CDR2 FYNNEI. The CDR3 is 15 amino acids. The CDR3 nucleotides read TGTGCCAGCTCCGAAGACCCGGGACAAGGCTATGGCTACACCTTC. Encoded protein: CASSEDPGQGYGYTF. Full variable domain (remainder filled in from reference TRBV2 and TRBJ1-2): EPEVTQTPSHQVTQMGQEVILRCVPISNHLYFYWYRQILGQKVEFLVSFYNNEISEKSEIFDDQFSVERPDGSNFTLKIRSTKLEDSAMYFCASSEDPGQGYGYTFGSGTRLTVV.

Only a few counts were recorded for this clonotype. The chain recombines TRBV19 with TRBJ2-7, with a weak D call TRBD2 (6 bases). The CDR3 runs to 15 residues. The V and J ends lost 3 bases and 6 bases respectively, with 18 bases between them. Germline CDR1 and CDR2: LNHDA and SQIVND (reference sequence). In DNA, the CDR3 is TGTGCCAGTAGTATTTCGCCCTTTCGGGGGACCGAGCAGTACTTC. Translating gives CASSISPFRGTEQYF.

This clonotype was counted ten times or more. A much larger clone lies one base from this, so it may be a read error. The chain couples TRBV29-1 to TRBJ2-1; D gene unclear. Germline CDR1 is SQVTM and CDR2 is ANQGSEA. This CDR3 has 12 amino acids. With 1 base removed from V and 5 bases from J, the gap between germline ends came to 6 bases. CDR3 sequence (DNA): TGCAGCGTTGAAGGCCGACACAATGAGCAGTTCTTC. Its translation: CSVEGRHNEQFF.

Concerning this clonotype itself: A read error is possible here, since a much larger clone lies one base away. The V call is TRBV6-1, the J call TRBJ2-1, with 8 bases identical to TRBD2. Trimming took 9 bases from V and 8 from J; bases not matched to a gene: 9. The CDR3 runs 13 residues. Germline V gives CDR1 MNHNS, CDR2 SASEGT. The CDR3 nucleotides read TGTGCCAGTCGAGTAGCGGGAATCTATGAGCAGTTCTTC. Translation: CASRVAGIYEQFF.

Details on this clonotype: This may be a read error, as it is one base from a much larger clone. This chain uses TRBV11-2 with TRBJ2-5; the D gene is possibly TRBD1 (5 bases). This CDR3 comprises 14 residues. Germline CDR1 and CDR2: SGHAT and FQNNGV. CDR3: CASNLERGTEAQYF. The CDR3 nucleotides are TGTGCCAGCAACTTAGAAAGGGGCACTGAGGCCCAGTACTTC.

On this clonotype itself: One junction end does not reproduce the germline sequence, and a read error may be involved. The chain couples TRBV12-3 or TRBV12-4 to TRBJ2-5; D gene uncertain. This CDR3 spans 14 amino acids. The CDR3 protein is CASSIPMHQETQYF. DNA for the CDR3: TGTGCCAGCAGTATCCCAATGCACCAAGAGACCCAGTATTTC.

This clonotype was detected many times. This chain uses TRBV13 with TRBJ2-7; 11 nucleotides align to TRBD1. The germline V gene encodes CDR1 PRHDT and CDR2 FYEKMQ (reference sequence). With V trimmed by 8 bases and J by 0 bases, 6 bases remained unmatched. The CDR3 runs to 15 residues. CDR3 in amino acids: CASAGQGDTSYEQYF. CDR3 coding DNA: TGTGCCAGCGCGGGACAGGGGGACACCTCCTACGAGCAGTACTTC. The whole variable domain, remainder taken from reference TRBV13 and TRBJ2-7, is AAGVIQSPRHLIKEKRETATLKCYPIPRHDTVYWYQQGPGQDPQFLISFYEKMQSDKGSIPDRFSAQQFSDYHSELNMSSLELGDSALYFCASAGQGDTSYEQYFGPGTRLTVT.

Comments on this clonotype: At one end the junction does not follow the germline gene, possibly because of a read error. The CDR3 region is CVSGGTGVGNQPQHF. Here the CDR3 DNA reads TGTGTCAGCGGGGGGACAGGGGTTGGCAACCAGCCCCAGCATTTT. The J gene is TRBJ1-5, the V gene TRBV6-2 or TRBV6-3; 10 nucleotides line up with TRBD1. The V gene's germline CDR1 is MNHEY and CDR2 SVGEGT. CDR3 length: 15 residues.

The V gene is TRBV14, the J gene TRBJ2-1; 10 positions agree with TRBD2. This CDR3 contains 17 residues. Germline V gives CDR1 SGHDN, CDR2 FVKESK. After removal of 0 bases from V and 9 bases from J, the junction contained 11 bases not matched to a gene. The CDR3 nucleotides are TGTGCCAGCAGCCAAGATAAATGGCTAGCGGGAGAGGCTGAGCAGTTCTTC. It codes for CASSQDKWLAGEAEQFF.

J is TRBJ2-1 and V is TRBV7-8; D is uncertain. Germline CDR1 reads SGHVS; CDR2 reads FQNEAQ. V dropped 1 base and J dropped 4 bases, with 14 bases sitting between them. This CDR3 is built from 16 residues. CDR3 sequence: CASSLVSRVKYNEQFF. The CDR3 DNA reads TGTGCCAGCAGCTTAGTCTCACGGGTGAAGTACAATGAGCAGTTCTTC.

This clonotype has more than one count but fewer than ten. V and J are TRBV6-1 and TRBJ2-2; tentatively, D is TRBD1 (6 bases). Germline V gene lookup returns CDR1 MNHNS and CDR2 SASEGT. Trimming shortened V by 4 bases and J by 3 bases, and 15 bases separated the two germline ends. This CDR3 spans 16 amino acids. CDR3 sequence (DNA): TGTGCCAGCAGTGTCGAGGGACACCACTACACCGGGGAGCTGTTTTTT. This gives the protein CASSVEGHHYTGELFF.